This TCR beta chain is drawn from a study of blood T cell repertoires in COVID-19. Repertoires were generated with immunoSEQ multiplex PCR, while TCRdb's copy carries only in-frame clones and drops some. The table has more than 85,000 clones, more than 80% seen once. Trimming at V came to 7 bases and at J to 7 bases, leaving 14 bases not matched to a gene. This CDR3 has 15 amino acids. The V gene's germline CDR1 is LGHNT and CDR2 FRNRAP. The sequence derives from a human donor in a cohort sampled during active COVID-19. The V and J genes are TRBV12-5 and TRBJ2-5, with 8 nucleotides matching TRBD2. Sample: peripheral blood. CDR3 in DNA: TGTGCTAGTGCCACGGGACTAGGTGGCCCCGGGACCCAGTACTTC. Its translation is CASATGLGGPGTQYF.